The clone carrying this TCR beta chain has a count of ten or more. This sample is drawn from a study of early T cells in non-severe SARS-CoV-2 infection. TCRdb passed the 5' RACE reads through MiXCR, listing each CDR3 protein once. The table records about 25,000 distinct CDR3 sequences, roughly 4% of them present only once. V dropped 2 bases and J dropped 7 bases, with 11 bases sitting between them. CDR3 length equals 14 residues. Germline CDR1 SGHVS, CDR2 FNYEAQ. What was sequenced was whole blood. The genes are TRBV7-6 and TRBJ1-4, with TRBD1 as a possible D gene (6 bases). The TCR was taken from an adult who was a healthcare worker with PCR-confirmed SARS-CoV-2 infection or an uninfected control (not recorded which). CDR3 region: CASSLRGRGEKLFF. CDR3 DNA: TGTGCCAGCAGCTTACGGGGGCGCGGTGAAAAACTGTTTTTT.